The 17 T cell receptor beta chains given below trace back to one sample, sequenced in a study of blood T cell repertoires in COVID-19. Sequenced by immunoSEQ multiplex PCR; TCRdb stores in-frame clones only, minus some. The data contain over 200,000 clones, 85% to 90% of them singletons. Sequenced material: peripheral blood. The origin of the receptors is a man aged 45-60 years with COVID-19, enrolled during active disease.

The chain uses TRBV18 and TRBJ1-1; D is unresolved. Germline CDR1 reads KGHSH; CDR2 reads LQKENI. With 3 bases removed from V and 5 bases from J, the gap between germline ends came to 19 bases. The CDR3 sequence is 16 residues long. Here the CDR3 DNA reads TGTGCCAGCTCACCCTCTCAACCATCCTCGGGGACTGAAGCTTTCTTT. This translates into CASSPSQPSSGTEAFF.

This clone was counted once. This rearrangement joins TRBV29-1 to TRBJ2-1, with D possibly being TRBD2 (6 bases). The CDR3 contains 11 residues. Trimming removed 8 bases from V and 6 bases from J, with 11 bases in between. Germline V CDR1 and CDR2: SQVTM, ANQGSEA. The CDR3 sequence is CSPGGINEQFF. The DNA of the CDR3 is TGCAGCCCTGGAGGGATCAATGAGCAGTTCTTC.

About this clone: The germline gene is not matched at one end of the junction; a read error may be the cause. The CDR3, as DNA: TGTGCCAGCAGTGTAGACAGTCCCGATATAAGTAGGGCTTTCTTT. It translates to CASSVDSPDISRAFF. The chain combines TRBV9 with TRBJ1-1, with D perhaps matching TRBD1 (5 bases). The CDR3 sequence is 15 residues long. CDR1 and CDR2 (germline): SGDLS, YYNGEE.

The rearrangement links TRBV7-3 to TRBJ2-6; D not resolved. The CDR3 extends over 13 amino acids. V was cut by 3 bases and J by 3 bases, with 3 bases left in between. The germline V gene encodes CDR1 SGHTA and CDR2 FQGTGA. The CDR3 bases are TGTGCCAGCAGCTTCTTTGGGGCCAACGTCCTGACTTTC. It is translated as CASSFFGANVLTF.

The chain has TRBV19 and TRBJ1-2; TRBD1 aligns across 9 bases. This CDR3 spans 15 amino acids. Per the germline V gene, CDR1 is LNHDA and CDR2 is SQIVND (reference sequence). The J segment lost 7 bases and the V segment lost 2 bases, leaving 8 bases of the junction unmatched. The CDR3 DNA follows: TGTGCCAGTAGTATACGGGACAGGGAAGGGTTTGGCTACACCTTC. Its translation is CASSIRDREGFGYTF.

V and J are TRBV7-6 and TRBJ2-2; TRBD1 matches 10 bases. Germline values: CDR1 SGHVS, CDR2 FNYEAQ. CDR3 length: 15 amino acids. V shed 6 bases and J 6 bases; nucleotides not matched to a gene: 7. The CDR3 protein is CASSLGQGVSGELFF. The CDR3 DNA follows: TGTGCCAGCAGTCTCGGACAGGGGGTTTCCGGGGAGCTGTTTTTT.

CDR3 nucleotide sequence: TGTGCCAGCAGGGGGTCCCTGACTAACTCCTACGAGCAGTACTTC. Translated, it gives CASRGSLTNSYEQYF. The chain recombines TRBV28 with TRBJ2-7; TRBD2 is a possible D gene (5 bases). Per germline, CDR1 MDHEN and CDR2 SYDVKM. This CDR3 is 15 amino acids long. V was trimmed by 6 bases and J by 0 bases, leaving 15 bases between them.

The chain couples TRBV11-3 to TRBJ2-1; possibly TRBD1 for D (5 bases). Deletions cut 8 bases from V and 5 bases from J, with 16 bases between. The CDR3 runs to 14 residues. CDR1 SGHNT and CDR2 YENEEA come from the germline V gene. The CDR3 nucleotides are TGTGCCAGCGCTAGGGGAAGTGGCGACAATGAGCAGTTCTTC. Translating it yields CASARGSGDNEQFF.

The chain carries TRBV2 and TRBJ2-1, with 9 bases matching TRBD2. CDR3 length: 15 residues. The junction had 9 bases not matched to a gene; V was cut back by 4 bases and J by 8 bases. In germline, CDR1 is SNHLY, CDR2 FYNNEI. CDR3 nucleotide sequence: TGTGCCAGCAGTGGAACCGGGACTAGCCTCGATGAGCAGTTCTTC. It specifies CASSGTGTSLDEQFF. Full variable domain (rest looked up from reference TRBV2 and TRBJ2-1): EPEVTQTPSHQVTQMGQEVILRCVPISNHLYFYWYRQILGQKVEFLVSFYNNEISEKSEIFDDQFSVERPDGSNFTLKIRSTKLEDSAMYFCASSGTGTSLDEQFFGPGTRLTVL.

The chain employs TRBV6-2 or TRBV6-3 and TRBJ2-1, with 10 bases fitting TRBD2. The CDR3 has 15 amino acids. Germline CDR1 reads MNHEY; CDR2 reads SVGEGT. Trimming removed 5 bases from V and 7 bases from J; junction bases left unmatched: 8. CDR3 DNA: TGTGCCAGCAGTCCAGCGGGAGGGGTCTGGAATGAGCAGTTCTTC. This gives the protein CASSPAGGVWNEQFF.

V gene TRBV11-2 combines with J gene TRBJ1-2; D ambiguous. The CDR3 consists of 14 residues. V was clipped by 0 bases and J by 9 bases, with 14 bases between them. CDR1 and CDR2 (germline): SGHAT, FQNNGV. This CDR3 reads CASSLDRQVRSYTF. For the CDR3, the DNA is TGTGCCAGCAGCTTAGATAGGCAGGTCAGGAGCTACACCTTC.

The CDR3 nucleotides read TGTGCCAGCAGTAATGGAGCAGGGCTAACGAACGAGCAGTACTTC. It translates to CASSNGAGLTNEQYF. This chain uses TRBV27 with TRBJ2-7; possible D gene TRBD1, 5 bases. CDR1 MNHEY and CDR2 SMNVEV come from the germline V gene (reference sequence). Deletions cut 5 bases from V and 5 bases from J, with 19 bases between. The CDR3 has 15 residues.

V usage is TRBV4-3 and J usage is TRBJ1-4; D remains ambiguous. CDR1 and CDR2 (germline): LGHNA, YSLEER. The CDR3 is made up of 15 amino acids. Trimming took 3 bases from V and 0 from J, leaving 8 bases between them. CDR3 sequence (DNA): TGCGCCAGCAGCCAGGCATTTACAACTAATGAAAAACTGTTTTTT. Protein product: CASSQAFTTNEKLFF.

The chain is built from TRBV3-1 (or the pseudogene TRBV3-2) and TRBJ1-6; D not certain. Trimming removed 2 bases at V and 7 bases at J, with 21 bases between. Germline loops: CDR1 LGHDT, CDR2 YNNKEL (reference sequence). The CDR3 covers 18 residues. The CDR3 DNA sequence: TGTGCCAGCAGCCAAACGAGACGGAGGATAGTAAGAAATTCACCCCTCCACTTT. Translated, it gives CASSQTRRRIVRNSPLHF.

The chain links TRBV5-4 to TRBJ2-5; the match to TRBD2 covers 7 bases. Germline V CDR1 and CDR2: SGHNT, YYREEE (reference sequence). Trimming at V came to 0 bases and at J to 2 bases, leaving 7 bases not matched to a gene. This CDR3 is built from 16 residues. CDR3 bases: TGTGCCAGCAGCTTGGCGGGGGGACGGAGTCAAGAGACCCAGTACTTC. This sequence encodes CASSLAGGRSQETQYF.

The rearrangement uses TRBV15 and TRBJ1-3; 8 nucleotides match TRBD1. This CDR3 region has 15 residues. The germline CDR1 and CDR2 sequences are LNHNV and YYDKDF (reference sequence). V trimming: 4 bases; J trimming: 2 bases; junction bases outside the gene matches: 4. CDR3 coding DNA: TGTGCCACCAGCATTGCAGGGGGCCCTGGAAACACCATATATTTT. It is translated as CATSIAGGPGNTIYF.

V usage is TRBV9 and J usage is TRBJ2-1; 7 nucleotides align to TRBD2. The J segment lost 2 bases and the V segment lost 0 bases, leaving 5 bases of the junction unmatched. The CDR3 spans 16 residues. Germline lookup yields CDR1 SGDLS and CDR2 YYNGEE. The CDR3 region is CASSVDGGGPYNEQFF. The DNA for the CDR3 is TGTGCCAGCAGCGTAGACGGGGGAGGGCCCTACAATGAGCAGTTCTTC.